This T cell receptor beta chain was retrieved from a study of T cell responses to AZD1222 COVID-19 vaccine. Findings and caveats of the study: Females made up more of the donors, who were largely white British, and clonal diversity may have come out too low. At study baseline, merely five or six AZD1222 recipients were seropositive. Increased Spike-specific TCR breadth and depth were observed after two AZD1222 doses.

About this clone itself: Its antigen is currently unknown.

Trimming removed 0 bases at V and 7 bases at J, with 10 bases between. The CDR3 has 15 residues. The germline CDR1 and CDR2 sequences are LNHDA and SQIVND (reference sequence). Combined were second doses at about 4 or about 12 weeks. Sequenced by immunoSEQ multiplex PCR; TCRdb stores in-frame clones only, minus some. This sample has 70,000 to 100,000 clones, with 92% found just once. The rearrangement links TRBV19 to TRBJ1-6, with a possible D match to TRBD1 (5 bases). The material sequenced was peripheral blood, taken 28 days after the second AZD1222 dose. The TCR sequence derives from an adult who received the AZD1222 COVID-19 vaccine. The chain's CDR3 is CASSIDPGNNSPLHF. The CDR3, as DNA: TGTGCCAGTAGTATAGACCCAGGGAACAATTCACCCCTCCACTTT. Together with reference TRBV19 and TRBJ1-6, the CDR3 gives the full variable domain: DGGITQSPKYLFRKEGQNVTLSCEQNLNHDAMYWYRQDPGQGLRLIYYSQIVNDFQKGDIAEGYSVSREKKESFPLTVTSAQKNPTAFYLCASSIDPGNNSPLHFGNGTRLTVT.